The clone carrying this TCR beta chain has only a few counts. No antigen is known for it. The CDR3 is 14 amino acids. Trimming shortened V by 6 bases and J by 5 bases, and 14 bases separated the two germline ends. The germline gives CDR1 MNHNS, CDR2 SASEGT. This specimen comes from a study of beta chain features in type 1 diabetes. cDNA synthesis used the whole RNA isolate, giving expressed TCRB sequences. Produced via immunoSEQ multiplex PCR; TCRdb's table is partial and in-frame only. The table records a few hundred thousand clones, around 25% of them present only once. General study results and limits: Moderate yet significant TCRB CDR3 shortening was seen in Type 1 diabetes patients in all four CD4+ subsets.

The chain combines TRBV6-1 with TRBJ2-1; the D is unclear. This TCR was sampled from a woman in her 30s with type 1 diabetes. The source material was naive CD4+ T cells from blood. The CDR3 region is CASRMVGMDNEQFF. CDR3 nucleotides: TGTGCCAGCAGGATGGTTGGCATGGACAATGAGCAGTTCTTC.